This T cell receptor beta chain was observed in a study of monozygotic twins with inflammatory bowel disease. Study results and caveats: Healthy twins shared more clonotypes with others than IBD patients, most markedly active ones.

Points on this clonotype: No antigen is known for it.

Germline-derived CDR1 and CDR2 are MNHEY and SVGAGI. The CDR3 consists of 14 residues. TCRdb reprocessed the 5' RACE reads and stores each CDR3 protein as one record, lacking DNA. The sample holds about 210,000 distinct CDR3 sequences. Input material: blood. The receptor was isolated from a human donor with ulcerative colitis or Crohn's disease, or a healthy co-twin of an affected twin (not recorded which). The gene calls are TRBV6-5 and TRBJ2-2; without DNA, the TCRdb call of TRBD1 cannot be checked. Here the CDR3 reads CASSRTGGAGELFF.